Listed below are T cell receptor beta chains from one sample, sequenced in a study of blood T cell repertoires in COVID-19. Method: immunoSEQ multiplex PCR; TCRdb's copy keeps in-frame clones and lacks some. Counted here are about 68,000 clones, 87% occurring once; the ten biggest clones make up 3.4%. Sequencing was carried out using peripheral blood. These TCRs come from a woman aged 45-65 years with COVID-19, enrolled during active disease. Both conserved end residues are part of each CDR3. The D gene is left open where the match is weak. Only part of the rows carry a size: once, few, many, or a class if the clone is expanded.

14,.,TRBJ1-2,TRBV5-1,.,TGCGCCAGCAGGGAATGGGGCCGCGGCTATGGCTACACCTTC,CASREWGRGYGYTF
16,.,TRBJ2-7,TRBV4-1,.,TGCGCCAGCAGCCAAAAAACGGGGGTTGACTCCTACGAGCAGTACTTC,CASSQKTGVDSYEQYF
14,.,TRBJ1-2,TRBV5-6,.,TGTGCCAGCAGCTTTGAACAGGGATCCTCTGGCTACACCTTC,CASSFEQGSSGYTF
13,.,TRBJ1-2,TRBV18,.,TGTGCCAGCTCACCATTCCGGGAGGTGGGCTACACCTTC,CASSPFREVGYTF
17,TRBD2,TRBJ2-1,TRBV7-6,.,TGTGCCAGCAGCTTAGATGCCCGACTAGCAAAGTACAATGAGCAGTTCTTC,CASSLDARLAKYNEQFF
14,.,TRBJ1-4,TRBV28,.,TGTGCCAGCAGTTCCCCAGGGGATGTTGGAAAACTGTTTTTT,CASSSPGDVGKLFF
13,.,TRBJ2-1,TRBV12-3/TRBV12-4,once,TGTGCCAGCATCGGGAGCTCCTACAATGAGCAGTTCTTC,CASIGSSYNEQFF
15,TRBD2,TRBJ2-3,TRBV6-1,.,TGTGCCAGCAGTGAGCCTAGCGGATACACAGATACGCAGTATTTT,CASSEPSGYTDTQYF
18,TRBD2,TRBJ2-7,TRBV5-8,.,TGTGCCAGCAGTTTACCGGGACTAGCGTCGGGAGTAGGGTACGAGCAGTACTTC,CASSLPGLASGVGYEQYF
18,TRBD2,TRBJ2-3,TRBV24-1,.,TGTGCCACCAGTGATTTTACCCGGACTAGCGGTAGCACAGATACGCAGTATTTT,CATSDFTRTSGSTDTQYF
16,TRBD2,TRBJ2-3,TRBV28,.,TGTGCCAGCAAAAGGGACCTAGCGGGAGCGGGAGATACGCAGTATTTT,CASKRDLAGAGDTQYF
15,TRBD2,TRBJ2-1,TRBV6-5,.,TGTGCCAGCCGCATGACTAGCGGCTCCTACAATGAGCAGTTCTTC,CASRMTSGSYNEQFF
19,.,TRBJ2-5,TRBV4-2,.,TGTGCCAGCAGCCAAGTCGGAGCGACTCCCTCGGGTCGTTCAGAGACCCAGTACTTC,CASSQVGATPSGRSETQYF
13,TRBD2,TRBJ2-7,TRBV11-1,.,TGTGCCAGCAGCCCGGGGGGGCGGTACGAGCAGTACTTC,CASSPGGRYEQYF
14,TRBD1,TRBJ2-7,TRBV7-2,.,TGTGCCAGCAGCCAAAGACAGGGGGCCGGTGAGCAGTACTTC,CASSQRQGAGEQYF
17,.,TRBJ2-7,TRBV7-2,.,TGTGCCAGCAGCTTAAACAAAAGCACCCCCCAGGCCTACGAGCAGTACTTC,CASSLNKSTPQAYEQYF
17,TRBD1,TRBJ1-2,TRBV27,.,TGTGCCAGCAGTCGTGCCGGGACAGGGCTTTCTAACTATGGCTACACCTTC,CASSRAGTGLSNYGYTF
17,.,TRBJ2-5,TRBV18,.,TGTGCCAGCTCACCACCGGGGCGGGGCCGCTCTTGGGAGACCCAGTACTTC,CASSPPGRGRSWETQYF
13,TRBD1,TRBJ2-7,TRBV5-1,.,TGCGCCAGCGCCTTAGGACAGGGAAGCGAGCAGTACTTC,CASALGQGSEQYF
13,.,TRBJ2-7,TRBV19,.,TGTGCCAGTAATGGCCTCAACTCCTACGAGCAGTACTTC,CASNGLNSYEQYF
15,.,TRBJ1-2,TRBV9,.,TGTGCCAGCAGTGCGGACACAGGGCCCTTGGGAGGCTACACCTTC,CASSADTGPLGGYTF
15,TRBD1,TRBJ2-6,TRBV11-3,.,TGTGCCAGCAGCCAGGGGGCTTCTGGGGCCAACGTCCTGACTTTC,CASSQGASGANVLTF
13,TRBD1,TRBJ1-1,TRBV6-5,.,TGTGCCAGCAGACCCCGGGACAGGCGCGAAGCTTTCTTT,CASRPRDRREAFF
15,TRBD1,TRBJ1-4,TRBV30,.,TGTGCCTGGAGTGAGGGACAGGGCACTAATGAAAAACTGTTTTTT,CAWSEGQGTNEKLFF
15,TRBD1,TRBJ2-3,TRBV27,.,TGTGCCAGCAGTTTAAAGGACAGGGTAGCAGATACGCAGTATTTT,CASSLKDRVADTQYF
14,.,TRBJ2-7,TRBV2,.,TGTGCCAGCAGGCGGGGCCCCAGCCTCTACGAGCAGTACTTC,CASRRGPSLYEQYF
14,TRBD1,TRBJ1-5,TRBV19,.,TGTGCCAGTAGTCCGACGGACTTACAGGGGGCTGAGCATTTT,CASSPTDLQGAEHF
14,TRBD2,TRBJ2-7,TRBV15,.,TGTGCCACCAGCAGAGGGGACTACTCCTACGAGCAGTACTTC,CATSRGDYSYEQYF
13,.,TRBJ1-2,TRBV6-6,.,TGTGCCAGCAGCTCCTGGGGGCCGGGAGGCTACACCTTC,CASSSWGPGGYTF
15,.,TRBJ1-6,TRBV11-2,.,TGTGCCAGCAGCTTACGAAGCCAGGGGAATTCACCCCTCCACTTT,CASSLRSQGNSPLHF
13,.,TRBJ1-3,TRBV5-1,many,TGCGCCAGCAGGACAGCCTCTGGAAACACCATATATTTT,CASRTASGNTIYF
15,TRBD1,TRBJ1-1,TRBV11-3,.,TGTGCCAGCAGCTTAGCTCCAGGGGGCCAAACTGAAGCTTTCTTT,CASSLAPGGQTEAFF
12,.,TRBJ2-7,TRBV30,once,TGTGCCTGGGGGGGAAGCGGGTACGAGCAGTACTTC,CAWGGSGYEQYF
11,.,TRBJ2-7,TRBV29-1,once,TGCAGCGTTGGAGTCGTCTACGAGCAGTACTTC,CSVGVVYEQYF
14,.,TRBJ1-5,TRBV30,.,TGTGCCTGGAGTGGACTGTCTAGCAATCAGCCCCAGCATTTT,CAWSGLSSNQPQHF
16,TRBD2,TRBJ2-1,TRBV16,.,TGTGCCAGCAGCCCGAGCTTAGCGGGAGCTTGGAATGAGCAGTTCTTC,CASSPSLAGAWNEQFF
10,.,TRBJ2-7,TRBV3-1/TRBV3-2,once,TGTGCCAGCAGCCAAGACGGGCAGTACTTC,CASSQDGQYF
13,TRBD2,TRBJ2-1,TRBV28,few,TGTGCCAGCAGTTTATCCGGGAGGAATGAGCAGTTCTTC,CASSLSGRNEQFF
15,TRBD1,TRBJ1-1,TRBV13,.,TGTGCCAGCAGCTTAGAGGGGGCGAAAAGCACTGAAGCTTTCTTT,CASSLEGAKSTEAFF
15,TRBD2,TRBJ2-3,TRBV27,.,TGTGCCAGCAGGATAGCGGGGGGGAGCACAGATACGCAGTATTTT,CASRIAGGSTDTQYF
13,.,TRBJ2-1,TRBV9,once,TGTGCCAGCAGCGTAGGGGGCAACAATGAGCAGTTCTTC,CASSVGGNNEQFF
11,.,TRBJ2-1,TRBV20-1,once,TGCAGTGCTAGTCACGGGAATGAGCAGTTCTTC,CSASHGNEQFF
17,.,TRBJ2-1,TRBV25-1,.,TGTGCCAGCAGAGGAGGCGGAGGGGTCCCCGGGAGCAGTTCTTTTCTCTTC,CASRGGGGVPGSSSFLF
10,.,TRBJ2-3,TRBV25-1,.,TGTGCCACCTGGGCGGATACGCAGTATTTT,CATWADTQYF
13,.,TRBJ2-7,TRBV3-1/TRBV3-2,few,TGTGCCAGCAGCCAATCCCCTGGCTCCTGGTCGTACTTC,CASSQSPGSWSYF
16,TRBD1,TRBJ2-7,TRBV4-1,.,TGCGCCAGCAGCCTCCGAGGTCGGGACAGACCCTACGAGCAGTACTTC,CASSLRGRDRPYEQYF
14,.,TRBJ1-3,TRBV7-2,.,TGTGCCAGCAGCTCCGGGAGCTCTGGAAACACCATATATTTT,CASSSGSSGNTIYF
14,TRBD2,TRBJ2-5,TRBV27,.,TGTGCCAGCAGTTCCGTAGCGGGATCCGAGACCCAGTACTTC,CASSSVAGSETQYF